This TCR beta chain was profiled in a study of cytomegalovirus exposure and HLA in healthy donors. Study-level points and caveats: Despite most TCR sequences being rare, some public TCRs occurred in many donors. Sequence variants that were highly shared formed a cluster that was likely a sequencing artifact. Presence/absence analyses supposed approximately even sequencing depth among donors.

The PCR used 60 Vbeta and 13 Jbeta primers. Repertoires were generated with immunoSEQ multiplex PCR, while TCRdb's copy carries only in-frame clones and drops some. The sample lists about 160,000 clones, approximately 77% occurring once. This CDR3 has 16 amino acids. Trimming stripped 3 bases from V and 2 bases from J, with 16 bases between. The germline V gene has CDR1 SGHDN and CDR2 FVKESK. A remark on this clone: Its cognate antigen is unknown.

This cohort consisted of healthy bone marrow donors. J is TRBJ2-5 and V is TRBV14, with TRBD1 as a possible D gene (6 bases). This receptor was obtained from a female donor in good health and CMV-seronegative. The sequencing input was PBMCs. CDR3 bases: TGTGCCAGCAGCCAGGGGCCGAACAGGGTTCAAGAGACCCAGTACTTC. This translates into CASSQGPNRVQETQYF.